This T cell receptor (beta chain) was recovered during a study of shared clonotypes between healthy human individuals. Findings of the study overall: The generation probabilities recorded for non-shared clonotypes fell below those of clonotypes shared by all four donors.

V was shortened by 4 bases and J by 4 bases, with 8 bases between the two germline ends. In germline, CDR1 is SQVTM, CDR2 ANQGSEA. The CDR3 is 12 residues long. Sequencing used immunoSEQ multiplex PCR; TCRdb keeps in-frame clones, though not all of them. The sample has under 1,900,000 clones, 98% seen once. About this clone itself: Its antigen is as yet unknown. The sample carries other DNA sequences with the same CDR3.

The sequence came from a man under 40 in good health. This chain uses TRBV29-1 with TRBJ1-5, with a tentative D call TRBD1 (5 bases). Input material: naive CD4+ T cells sorted from blood. Subset reported: CD45RA+ positively selected. The CDR3 sequence: CSVAGQNQPQHF. The CDR3 region has the DNA TGCAGCGTTGCAGGGCAAAATCAGCCCCAGCATTTT.